This note documents a single TCR beta chain sequence. Its antigen remains unknown. These data come from a study of post-analysis software for immune sequencing data. Study results and limitations: F-measure co-clustering was strong for batch-matched samples.

The library was made from cDNA and included unique molecular identifiers. Input populations of 1 to 10 million T cells gave rise to hundreds of thousands of cDNA molecules. Each CDR3 protein gets one entry after TCRdb re-called the PCR reads with MiXCR. This table has 650,000 to 900,000 distinct CDR3 sequences, 35% to 55% appearing once. Material for sequencing was blood. This TCR was recovered from a girl under 18 with multiple sclerosis.

In DNA, the CDR3 is TGTGCCAGCACCCGGGACAGGGGAGACACTGAAGCTTTCTTT. Protein: CASTRDRGDTEAFF. The chain joins TRBV2 to TRBJ1-1, with TRBD1 matching over 10 bases. Trimming removed 7 bases from V and 3 bases from J; junction bases left unmatched: 5. Germline values: CDR1 SNHLY, CDR2 FYNNEI. The CDR3 is made up of 14 amino acids.